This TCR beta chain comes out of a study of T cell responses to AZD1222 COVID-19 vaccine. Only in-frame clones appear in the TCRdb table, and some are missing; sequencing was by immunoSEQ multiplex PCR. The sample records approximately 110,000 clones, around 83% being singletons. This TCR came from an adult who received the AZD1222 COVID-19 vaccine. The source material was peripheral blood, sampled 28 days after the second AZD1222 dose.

The DNA of the CDR3 is TGTGCCAGCAGCTTAGTCATCGGCGGGGGCCTAACCGGGGAGCTGTTTTTT. It is translated as CASSLVIGGGLTGELFF. The chain joins TRBV7-2 to TRBJ2-2, with D possibly TRBD2 on 7 matching bases. Germline loops: CDR1 SGHTA, CDR2 FQGNSA. V dropped 1 base and J dropped 5 bases, with 17 bases sitting between them. CDR3 length: 17 residues.